A few counts support the clone carrying this TCR beta chain. V shed 8 bases and J 4 bases; nucleotides not matched to a gene: 4. The CDR3 extends over 13 amino acids. Germline V gene sequence: CDR1 MNHNS, CDR2 SASEGT. cDNA prepared by RNA extraction and subsequent reverse transcription served as the template for sequencing. Clones were read by immunoSEQ multiplex PCR, and TCRdb kept only the in-frame ones, dropping some. This table holds about 74,000 clones, 29% found once. The data derive from a study of CD8+ T cells in alopecia areata. Treatment meaning: oral pan-JAK inhibitor, 5-10 mg twice daily. The chain joins TRBV6-1 to TRBJ2-1, with 8 bases aligning to TRBD2. The sequence was collected from a human donor with alopecia areata. The input for sequencing was CD8+ T cells sorted from blood, taken at week 4, from a patient treated with tofacitinib. The chain's CDR3 is CASQLAEYNEQFF. CDR3 coding DNA: TGTGCCAGCCAACTAGCGGAATACAATGAGCAGTTCTTC.